What follows are 19 T cell receptor beta chains derived from one specimen sequenced in a study of cytomegalovirus exposure and HLA in healthy donors listed by TCRdb under 2017. Receptors were amplified or captured by the immunoSEQ multiplex PCR assay. For the multiplex PCR, a mixture combining 60 forward primers for TCR Vbeta segments and 13 reverse primers for TCR Jbeta segments was used. This immuneACCESS table, as held by TCRdb, lists in-frame sequences with V and J called but not all clones. Of the missing ones, under half trace to an unresolved V gene in checked studies; the others have no known cause. The table for this sample lists some 30,000 clones; approximately 82% of them were counted only once. The top ten hold roughly 4% of the sample. Sequencing was carried out using PBMCs. These receptors came from a woman under 30 in good health and CMV-seronegative.

V and J are TRBV6-5 and TRBJ2-7, with 14 bases matching TRBD2. This CDR3 region has 15 residues. The V and J ends lost 2 bases and 4 bases, in that order; junction bases with no gene match: 1. Per germline, CDR1 MNHEY and CDR2 SVGAGI. CDR3 sequence (DNA): TGTGCCAGCAGTTACGGGACTAGCGGGGGATACGAGCAGTACTTC. Its translation is CASSYGTSGGYEQYF.

This chain uses TRBV6-5 with TRBJ1-4, with 7 bases that match TRBD1. Trimming at V came to 3 bases and at J to 6 bases, leaving 4 bases not matched to a gene. Germline V gives CDR1 MNHEY, CDR2 SVGAGI. The CDR3 length is 14 residues. The CDR3: CASSYQGVDEKLFF. The CDR3 DNA reads TGTGCCAGCAGTTATCAGGGGGTGGATGAAAAACTGTTTTTT.

The chain is built from TRBV5-4 and TRBJ1-2; 8 nucleotides agree with TRBD1. The CDR3 has 14 amino acids. V dropped 4 bases and J dropped 2; count of bases not matched to a gene: 4. Germline-derived CDR1 and CDR2 are SGHNT and YYREEE (reference sequence). CDR3 in DNA: TGTGCCAGCAGCCGGGGACAGGAGAACTATGGCTACACCTTC. Protein: CASSRGQENYGYTF.

The chain has TRBV7-2 and TRBJ2-2, with TRBD2 matching 12 bases. J lost 1 base, V lost 5 bases, and 2 bases had no gene match. Germline-derived CDR1 and CDR2 are SGHTA and FQGNSA. The CDR3 runs to 16 residues. The CDR3 loop is CASSPTSGGNTGELFF. CDR3 in DNA: TGTGCCAGCAGCCCGACTAGCGGGGGGAACACCGGGGAGCTGTTTTTT.

The rearrangement links TRBV7-2 to TRBJ2-5; D remains unclear. Germline V CDR1 and CDR2: SGHTA, FQGNSA. The CDR3 length is 12 residues. V was cut by 5 bases and J by 4 bases, with 8 bases left in between. In DNA, the CDR3 is TGTGCCAGCAGCCAAATACTAGAGACCCAGTACTTC. It translates to CASSQILETQYF.

The chain carries TRBV9 and TRBJ1-5, with D perhaps TRBD1 (5 bases). The V and J ends lost 2 bases and 6 bases respectively, with 12 bases between them. This CDR3 comprises 14 residues. Germline CDR1 is SGDLS and CDR2 is YYNGEE. The CDR3 loop is CASSVGTEGQPQHF. The CDR3 region has the DNA TGTGCCAGCAGCGTTGGGACGGAGGGTCAGCCCCAGCATTTT.

The CDR3 sequence is CASSAGQGAEAFF. As DNA, the CDR3 is TGTGCCAGCAGCGCGGGACAGGGCGCTGAAGCTTTCTTT. This sequence joins TRBV9 and TRBJ1-1, with 9 bases lining up with TRBD1. V dropped 3 bases and J dropped 6; count of bases not matched to a gene: 3. The CDR3 runs 13 residues. Germline V gene lookup returns CDR1 SGDLS and CDR2 YYNGEE.

The V call is TRBV7-2, the J call TRBJ2-2; 11 nucleotides agree with TRBD2. Germline V CDR1 and CDR2: SGHTA, FQGNSA. The ends lost 5 bases at V and 2 bases at J; junction bases unmatched: 7. CDR3 size: 17 residues. The CDR3 here is CASSPDGTSGNTGELFF. CDR3 nucleotide sequence: TGTGCCAGCAGCCCCGACGGGACTAGCGGAAACACCGGGGAGCTGTTTTTT.

The chain recombines TRBV5-1 with TRBJ2-4, with 7 nucleotides matching TRBD1. The CDR3 length is 14 residues. V was clipped by 1 base and J by 8 bases; unmatched bases: 6. CDR1 is SGHRS and CDR2 is YFSETQ in the germline V gene. The CDR3 nucleotides are TGCGCCAGCAGCTTGTCGGCAGGGGGAGACATTCAGTACTTC. It specifies CASSLSAGGDIQYF. Drawing the rest from reference TRBV5-1 and TRBJ2-4, the complete variable domain is KAGVTQTPRYLIKTRGQQVTLSCSPISGHRSVSWYQQTPGQGLQFLFEYFSETQRNKGNFPGRFSGRQFSNSRSEMNVSTLELGDSALYLCASSLSAGGDIQYFGAGTRLSVL.

The chain couples TRBV7-3 to TRBJ2-5; 9 nucleotides match TRBD2. The V gene end was trimmed by 4 bases and the J gene end by 5 bases; junction bases not matched to a gene: 8. The CDR3 has 15 amino acids. CDR1 and CDR2 (germline): SGHTA, FQGTGA. CDR3 amino acids: CASSSLGAGGETQYF. CDR3 coding DNA: TGTGCCAGCAGCTCTTTAGGAGCGGGGGGCGAGACCCAGTACTTC.

This chain connects TRBV28 to TRBJ1-2; tentatively, D is TRBD1 (5 bases). The V and J ends lost 5 bases and 8 bases respectively, with 18 bases between them. Looked up from germline, CDR1 is MDHEN and CDR2 is SYDVKM. The CDR3 runs to 14 residues. Here the CDR3 DNA reads TGTGCCAGCAGTCCCTTGGGGGGTCGTAAGGGCTACACCTTC. Its translation: CASSPLGGRKGYTF.

The chain links TRBV6-5 to TRBJ1-1; D ambiguous. The CDR3 runs to 12 residues. The V and J ends lost 6 bases and 0 bases respectively, with 5 bases between them. Germline values: CDR1 MNHEY, CDR2 SVGAGI. Written as DNA, the CDR3 is TGTGCCAGCAGGGCCATGAACACTGAAGCTTTCTTT. This codes for CASRAMNTEAFF.

The chain carries TRBV6-6 and TRBJ2-3; TRBD2 matches at 8 bases. With 4 bases clipped from V and 3 bases from J, the junction kept 6 bases outside the gene matches. This CDR3 has 15 residues. Germline V gene sequence: CDR1 MNHNY, CDR2 SVGAGI (reference sequence). The CDR3 here is CASSSLAGFTDTQYF. The CDR3 nucleotides are TGTGCCAGCAGTTCCTTAGCGGGGTTTACAGATACGCAGTATTTT.

This clone was seen a few times. V gene TRBV5-5 combines with J gene TRBJ1-3; D gene ambiguous. Germline loops: CDR1 SGHKS, CDR2 YYEKEE (reference sequence). V was shortened by 2 bases and J by 4 bases, with 7 bases between the two germline ends. The CDR3 contains 13 residues. The CDR3 protein is CASSLSSGNTIYF. The CDR3 DNA sequence: TGTGCCAGCAGCTTATCTTCGGGAAACACCATATATTTT. Using reference TRBV5-5 and TRBJ1-3 for the parts outside the CDR3, the full variable domain is DAGVTQSPTHLIKTRGQQVTLRCSPISGHKSVSWYQQVLGQGPQFIFQYYEKEERGRGNFPDRFSARQFPNYSSELNVNALLLGDSALYLCASSLSSGNTIYFGEGSWLTVV.

This clone showed up just a few times. The chain recombines TRBV28 with TRBJ2-7; 7 nucleotides align to TRBD1. V dropped 5 bases and J dropped 6; count of bases not matched to a gene: 10. The CDR3 extends over 14 amino acids. The germline V gene encodes CDR1 MDHEN and CDR2 SYDVKM. The CDR3 bases are TGTGCCAGCAGTCCTATGACAGGGCTCGGCGAGCAGTACTTC. It is translated as CASSPMTGLGEQYF.

The chain has TRBV29-1 and TRBJ2-7, with 7 bases fitting TRBD2. The CDR3 is 13 amino acids. Germline V gives CDR1 SQVTM, CDR2 ANQGSEA. V gave up 4 bases and J gave up 2 bases; unmatched junction bases: 5. CDR3 protein: CSVVTSDAYEQYF. The CDR3, as DNA: TGCAGCGTTGTTACTAGCGACGCCTACGAGCAGTACTTC.

The gene calls are TRBV27 and TRBJ2-7, with TRBD2 identical over 7 bases. This CDR3 has 13 amino acids. The V and J ends lost 8 bases and 3 bases, in that order; junction bases with no gene match: 7. CDR1 is MNHEY, CDR2 SMNVEV, per germline (reference sequence). The CDR3 nucleotides are TGTGCCAGCGGCCATGCTAGCGGCTACGAGCAGTACTTC. Protein: CASGHASGYEQYF.

The chain links TRBV5-4 to TRBJ2-5; 8 bases match TRBD2. In germline, CDR1 is SGHNT, CDR2 YYREEE (reference sequence). V was pared by 0 bases and J by 4 bases, with 5 bases of the junction left unmatched. The CDR3 extends over 15 amino acids. CDR3 coding DNA: TGTGCCAGCAGCTTGGCGGGGGGGCTGTTAGAGACCCAGTACTTC. Its protein product is CASSLAGGLLETQYF.

The chain combines TRBV6-1 with TRBJ1-2; 7 positions match TRBD1. Per germline, CDR1 MNHNS and CDR2 SASEGT. Trimming removed 4 bases from V and 2 bases from J; junction bases left unmatched: 4. The CDR3 runs to 14 residues. The CDR3 region is CASSALGGNYGYTF. CDR3 coding DNA: TGTGCCAGCAGTGCCTTAGGGGGCAACTATGGCTACACCTTC.